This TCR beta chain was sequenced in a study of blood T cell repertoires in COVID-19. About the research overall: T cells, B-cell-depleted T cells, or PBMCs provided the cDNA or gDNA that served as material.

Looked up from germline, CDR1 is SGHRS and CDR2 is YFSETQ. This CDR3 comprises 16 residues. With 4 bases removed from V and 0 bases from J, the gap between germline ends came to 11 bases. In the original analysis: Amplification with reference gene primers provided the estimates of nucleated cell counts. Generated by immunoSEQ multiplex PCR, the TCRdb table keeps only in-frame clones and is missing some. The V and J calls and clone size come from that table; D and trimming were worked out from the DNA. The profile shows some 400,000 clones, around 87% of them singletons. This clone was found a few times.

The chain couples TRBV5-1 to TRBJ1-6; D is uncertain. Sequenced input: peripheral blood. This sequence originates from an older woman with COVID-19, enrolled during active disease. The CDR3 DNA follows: TGCGCCAGCAGCACTCACGAGAGCTCCTATAATTCACCCCTCCACTTT. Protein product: CASSTHESSYNSPLHF.